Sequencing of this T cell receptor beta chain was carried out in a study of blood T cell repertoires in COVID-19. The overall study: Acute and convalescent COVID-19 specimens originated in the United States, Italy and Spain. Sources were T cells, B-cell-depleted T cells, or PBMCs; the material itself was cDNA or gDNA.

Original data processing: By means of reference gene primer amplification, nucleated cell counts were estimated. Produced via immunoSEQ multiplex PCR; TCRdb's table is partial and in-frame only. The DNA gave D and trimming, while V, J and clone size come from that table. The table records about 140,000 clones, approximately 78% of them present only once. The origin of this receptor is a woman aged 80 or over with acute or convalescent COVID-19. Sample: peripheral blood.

CDR3 bases: TGTGCCAGCAGTGAAAACGGTCCGAGGAGCAATCAGCCCCAGCATTTT. Translating gives CASSENGPRSNQPQHF. The chain joins TRBV2 to TRBJ1-5, with D uncertain. Germline CDR1 and CDR2: SNHLY and FYNNEI. V dropped 2 bases and J dropped 1 base, with 12 bases sitting between them. This CDR3 has 16 residues.